This T cell receptor beta chain emerged from a study of cytomegalovirus exposure and HLA in healthy donors. At the level of the study: Unique TCRs from HLA-typed donors, about 78 million of them, were held in an early data release. The study placed about 81% of its approximately 360 genotyped donors in the Caucasian-associated ancestry cluster.

Note on this clone: Its cognate antigen is unknown.

A multiplex PCR was run with 60 Vbeta primers and 13 Jbeta primers. Data came from immunoSEQ multiplex PCR; TCRdb stores just in-frame clones and leaves some out. The sample contains 150,000 to 200,000 clones, 84% of which appear only once. The study, taken as a whole, reports: About 87% or about 30% of the time was how often most TCR beta V segments were productive, according to an earlier analysis. As a later analysis showed, a missense DCLRE1C variant was linked to trimming of TCR beta V- and J-genes.

V lost 3 bases and J lost 7, with 10 bases in between. The CDR3 is made up of 12 amino acids. Germline CDR1 LNHDA, CDR2 SQIVND (reference sequence). Material: PBMCs. V is TRBV19 and J is TRBJ2-7; D gene uncertain. The receptor's source is a girl aged 2-10 years in good health and CMV-seropositive. The CDR3 loop reads CASSINMREQYF. CDR3 DNA sequence: TGTGCCAGTAGTATTAACATGCGGGAGCAGTACTTC.